This passage covers 2 T cell receptor beta chains from one sample sequenced in a study of T-cell reconstitution after alpha-beta-depleted transplantation in children. Unique molecular identifiers featured in how the TCRbeta library was prepared. TCRdb reprocessed the PCR reads via MiXCR and lists one record per CDR3 protein. This sample has hundreds of thousands of distinct CDR3 sequences, with 15% to 20% found just once. The starting material was PBMCs, mostly from graft donor cells, obtained 360 days after TCRalphabeta/CD19-depleted stem cell transplant. The receptors come from a male patient younger than 18 who had a stem cell transplant for acute lymphoblastic leukemia, so the T cells may come from the graft donor.

In its sample, this clonotype was seen many times. The chain carries TRBV12-3 or TRBV12-4 and TRBJ2-1, with TRBD2 identical over 7 bases. CDR3 length equals 19 residues. V lost 5 bases, J lost 5 bases, and 21 bases stayed unmatched. CDR3 nucleotides: TGTGCCAGCAGTATATTACGGAGTGAAGGGGAGCGGGACCACAATGAGCAGTTCTTC. Translation: CASSILRSEGERDHNEQFF.

This clonotype was found once. The chain carries TRBV3-1 and TRBJ2-1; TRBD2 is a possible D gene (5 bases). The length of the CDR3 is 17 residues. Trimming took 2 bases from V and 3 from J, leaving 17 bases between them. Germline lookup yields CDR1 LGHDT and CDR2 YNNKEL (reference sequence). CDR3 loop: CASSQFIQRKYYNEQFF. Written as DNA, the CDR3 is TGTGCCAGCAGCCAATTCATCCAGCGGAAATACTACAATGAGCAGTTCTTC.